This TCR beta chain was profiled in a study of T cells in Graves' hyperthyroidism and ophthalmopathy. Findings and caveats of the study: Classification by a 13 V-J model distinguished ophthalmopathy from stable hyperthyroidism.

Exclusion criteria comprised uncontrolled infection, other autoimmune disease, pregnancy or lactation. The TCR beta CDR3 regions underwent amplification using RNA transcripts as the source. Using the HTBI primer set, a first-round RT-PCR was run on the TCR CDR3. TCRdb redid the calling of the multiplex PCR reads with MiXCR, one entry per CDR3 protein. Seen here are about 610,000 distinct CDR3 sequences, approximately 44% observed once, and the top ten hold around 7.7%. Germline assignment: CDR1 SGHTA and CDR2 FQGTGA. The CDR3 length is 16 residues. Germline trimming cut 0 bases from V and 5 bases from J; bases unmatched to any gene: 6. This clonotype was detected a few times. The target antigen is unknown.

Specimen: peripheral blood or thyroid tissue (not recorded which). The sequence derives from a woman aged 18-30 years with Graves' hyperthyroidism. This chain connects TRBV7-3 to TRBJ2-3; 9 bases fit TRBD1. The CDR3 DNA reads as TGTGCCAGCAGCTTAACGAGTACAGGGGGCCTAGATACGCAGTATTTT. As protein: CASSLTSTGGLDTQYF.